Listed below are T cell receptor beta chains from one sample, sequenced in a study of identical twins. TCRdb redid the calling of the 5' RACE reads with MiXCR, one entry per CDR3 protein. The profile covers 500,000 or so distinct CDR3 sequences, with about 20% appearing a single time and approximately 0.95% taken by the ten largest. Another study also made use of these data, one on T cells expressing NK-cell markers.

The sequencing input was CD4+ T cells sorted from blood. The receptors here all came from a woman aged 18-30 years in good health. Each CDR3 is given with its conserved first and last residue. A D gene is named only where the DNA matches it firmly. The listing skips clone size in some rows; elsewhere it reads once, few, many or a size class.

>TRBD1|once|TRBV11-3|TRBJ2-5
TGTGCCAGCAGCAAGGACAGGGGAGGAGAGACCCAGTACTTC
CASSKDRGGETQYF
>TRBD2|few|TRBV20-1|TRBJ2-3
TGCAGTGCTAGACCTAGCGGCACCACAGATACGCAGTATTTT
CSARPSGTTDTQYF
>TRBD1|few|TRBV6-5|TRBJ1-1
TGTGCCAGCACTTCCCTGGGACAGGGAATCGAAGCTTTCTTT
CASTSLGQGIEAFF
>TRBD2|few|TRBV6-2/TRBV6-3|TRBJ2-7
TGTGCCAGCAACGTAGGGAGCGGGAGGTACGAGCAGTACTTC
CASNVGSGRYEQYF
>TRBD1|few|TRBV12-3/TRBV12-4|TRBJ2-7
TGTGCCAGCAGGTCGGGGACAGGGTGGTTGAACGAGCAGTACTTC
CASRSGTGWLNEQYF
>TRBD2|-|TRBV20-1|TRBJ2-7
TGCAGTGCTAGCAGCGGGGCTAGCTCCTACGAGCAGTACTTC
CSASSGASSYEQYF
>TRBD1|-|TRBV29-1|TRBJ2-5
TGCAGCGTGGGCGGGCAGGGGGCAGGAGAGACCCAGTACTTC
CSVGGQGAGETQYF
>TRBD2|-|TRBV29-1|TRBJ2-1
TGCAGCGTTGACCTGGGACTAGCGGGAAGGGAGCAGTTCTTC
CSVDLGLAGREQFF
>TRBD1|few|TRBV5-1|TRBJ2-7
TGCGCCAGCAGCATTCGGACAGGGGACTACGAGCAGTACTTC
CASSIRTGDYEQYF
>-|few|TRBV6-5|TRBJ1-2
TGTGCCACCAGCAGGGGTGTCGGCGGCTACACCTTC
CATSRGVGGYTF
>-|once|TRBV5-5|TRBJ1-1
TGTGCCAGCAGCTCTATCCTGGGGGTCGAAGCTTTCTTT
CASSSILGVEAFF
>TRBD1|few|TRBV20-1|TRBJ2-3
TGCAGTGCTAGCGCAGGGGGCTTCGCAGATACGCAGTATTTT
CSASAGGFADTQYF
>TRBD2|many|TRBV20-1|TRBJ2-5
TGCAGTGCTAGAGACGCGACTAGCAGAGAGACCCAGTACTTC
CSARDATSRETQYF
>TRBD1|few|TRBV9|TRBJ2-4
TGTGCCAGCAGCCTGGGACAGGAGAACATTCAGTACTTC
CASSLGQENIQYF
>TRBD1|-|TRBV5-1|TRBJ1-2
TGCGCCACCCCATCCAGGGGGAACGCTGGCTACACCTTC
CATPSRGNAGYTF
>TRBD1|-|TRBV5-1|TRBJ2-5
TGCGCCAGCAGCAGAGGACAGGGGAAAGAGACCCAGTACTTC
CASSRGQGKETQYF
>TRBD2|few|TRBV5-1|TRBJ2-1
TGCGCCAGCAGCCCACTAGCGGGGGTCAATGAGCAGTTCTTC
CASSPLAGVNEQFF
>-|-|TRBV7-8|TRBJ2-1
TGTGCCAGCAGCTTATCCCATGGGGGCACTGAGCAGTTCTTC
CASSLSHGGTEQFF
>TRBD1|-|TRBV3-1|TRBJ2-7
TGTGCCAGCGGCGGCAGGGGGTCCTACGAGCAGTACTTC
CASGGRGSYEQYF
>TRBD2|many|TRBV12-3/TRBV12-4|TRBJ2-2
TGTGCCAGCAGGGGGACTAGTAACACCGGGGAGCTGTTTTTT
CASRGTSNTGELFF
>-|-|TRBV6-5|TRBJ2-1
TGTGCCAGCAGTAACTTCGGTGGTAATGAGCAGTTCTTC
CASSNFGGNEQFF
>TRBD2|-|TRBV3-1|TRBJ2-3
TGTGCCAGCAGCCAAGAGTTAAAGTCGGCGGGAGTAAGTGTAGATACGCAGTATTTT
CASSQELKSAGVSVDTQYF
>TRBD1|few|TRBV12-3/TRBV12-4|TRBJ1-4
TGTGCCAGCAGTGAGCTTCGGACAGGGGCAAAACTGTTTTTT
CASSELRTGAKLFF
>-|few|TRBV20-1|TRBJ2-5
TGCAGTGCGGGAAGGACACAGGGAGAGACCCAGTACTTC
CSAGRTQGETQYF
>-|few|TRBV20-1|TRBJ1-4
TGCAGTGTATTAACCGCAAATGAAAAACTGTTTTTT
CSVLTANEKLFF
>-|-|TRBV4-3|TRBJ2-7
TGCGCCAGCAGCTATACGGGAGTCGGCGAGCAGTACTTC
CASSYTGVGEQYF
>TRBD1|few|TRBV7-9|TRBJ2-7
TGTGCCAGCAGCTCAGGGGGCCTTCAGTACTTC
CASSSGGLQYF